These T cell receptor beta chains were read from a single sample in a study of response to subunit inactivated influenza vaccine. A single record per CDR3 protein comes from TCRdb applying MiXCR to the RT-PCR reads. The sample shows about 500,000 distinct CDR3 sequences, 16% of them seen only once. The sample here was CD4+ T cells sorted from PBMCs, taken roughly 24 months after vaccination. These receptors were obtained from a man aged 45 to 70 who received an inactivated influenza vaccine. Each CDR3 is given with its conserved first and last residue. Fields, in order: D gene, V gene, clone size, J gene, CDR3 protein, CDR3 DNA. The D gene is left open where the match is weak. The size entry is marked missing in some rows and otherwise reads once, few, many or a size class.

-	TRBV5-1	few	TRBJ1-2	CASSYATTDGYTF	TGCGCCAGCAGCTACGCGACAACCGACGGCTACACCTTC
TRBD1	TRBV12-3/TRBV12-4	-	TRBJ1-2	CASSTGDRGLGSNYGYTF	TGTGCCAGCAGTACAGGCGACAGGGGGCTTGGGTCTAACTATGGCTACACCTTC
-	TRBV5-1	many	TRBJ2-5	CASSLGSDKETQYF	TGCGCCAGCAGCTTGGGTTCAGATAAAGAGACCCAGTACTTC
-	TRBV7-7	-	TRBJ2-3	CASSTFPARSTDTQYF	TGTGCCAGCAGCACATTTCCAGCGAGAAGCACAGATACGCAGTATTTT
TRBD2	TRBV4-2	few	TRBJ2-1	CASSLHAGGPAGEQFF	TGTGCCAGCAGCCTACACGCGGGGGGGCCGGCGGGTGAGCAGTTCTTC
TRBD1	TRBV12-3/TRBV12-4	-	TRBJ2-7	CASTRQQGVLGEQYF	TGTGCCAGCACCCGGCAACAGGGGGTACTGGGGGAGCAGTACTTC
-	TRBV20-1	few	TRBJ1-6	CSARDHLRESYNSPLHF	TGCAGTGCTAGAGATCATCTAAGGGAGTCCTATAATTCACCCCTCCACTTT
-	TRBV7-9	few	TRBJ2-2	CASSLPDTGELFF	TGTGCCAGCAGCTTACCAGACACCGGGGAGCTGTTTTTT
-	TRBV12-3/TRBV12-4	-	TRBJ1-1	CASSRRALGQNTEAFF	TGTGCCAGCAGTCGAAGGGCCCTGGGACAGAACACTGAAGCTTTCTTT
-	TRBV5-1	-	TRBJ1-1	CASSPVGLTNTEAFF	TGCGCCAGCAGCCCTGTAGGCCTCACGAACACTGAAGCTTTCTTT
-	TRBV3-1	many	TRBJ2-7	CASSQSFGDTFPYEQYF	TGTGCCAGCAGCCAATCCTTCGGGGATACCTTCCCCTACGAGCAGTACTTC
-	TRBV7-9	-	TRBJ1-6	CASTPSGSYSPLHF	TGTGCCAGCACCCCGAGTGGGTCGTATTCACCCCTCCACTTT
-	TRBV7-2	-	TRBJ1-2	CASSSDLQYGYTF	TGTGCCAGCAGCTCGGACCTACAATATGGCTACACCTTC
-	TRBV7-2	many	TRBJ1-1	CASSIGTSKKAFF	TGTGCCAGCAGCATCGGGACAAGTAAAAAAGCTTTCTTT
-	TRBV3-1	few	TRBJ1-1	CASSRIENTEAFF	TGTGCCAGCAGCCGAATAGAGAACACTGAAGCTTTCTTT
-	TRBV20-1	many	TRBJ1-2	CSASRLKGTSYGYTF	TGCAGTGCTAGTCGCCTTAAGGGCACCTCCTATGGCTACACCTTC
-	TRBV6-2/TRBV6-3	-	TRBJ2-7	CASSWGRFYEQYF	TGTGCCAGCAGTTGGGGTAGATTCTACGAGCAGTACTTC
TRBD2	TRBV5-1	many	TRBJ2-7	CASSPGLAVDLEQYF	TGCGCCAGCAGCCCAGGACTAGCCGTCGACCTCGAGCAGTACTTC
TRBD1	TRBV20-1	-	TRBJ1-1	CSARITGTGFEAFF	TGCAGTGCGAGAATAACCGGGACAGGGTTTGAAGCTTTCTTT
-	TRBV20-1	few	TRBJ2-7	CSAHGRRQGSYEQYF	TGCAGTGCTCACGGGAGGAGACAGGGGTCCTACGAGCAGTACTTC
-	TRBV5-1	-	TRBJ2-7	CASSLLGAEQYF	TGCGCCAGCAGCTTGTTGGGTGCCGAGCAGTACTTC
TRBD2	TRBV24-1	-	TRBJ2-1	CATSDPRDYYNEQFF	TGTGCCACCAGTGACCCCCGGGACTATTACAATGAGCAGTTCTTC
TRBD1	TRBV5-4	-	TRBJ2-2	CASSWDRGGIGELFF	TGTGCCAGCAGCTGGGACAGGGGGGGGATCGGGGAGCTGTTTTTT
-	TRBV28	-	TRBJ1-5	CASSLIGGAAGQPQHF	TGTGCCAGCAGTTTAATCGGGGGCGCGGCGGGTCAGCCCCAGCATTTT
-	TRBV4-2	-	TRBJ2-7	CASSQGGFSYEQYF	TGTGCCAGCAGCCAAGGGGGTTTCTCCTACGAGCAGTACTTC
TRBD1	TRBV29-1	few	TRBJ2-4	CSVHRDRTDIQYF	TGCAGCGTCCACCGGGACAGGACGGACATTCAGTACTTC
-	TRBV19	-	TRBJ2-7	CASSIFRDGSYEQYF	TGTGCCAGTAGTATCTTCCGGGACGGATCCTACGAGCAGTACTTC
-	TRBV9	-	TRBJ2-1	CASSVGPVGSINEQFF	TGTGCCAGCAGCGTAGGGCCAGTAGGCTCTATCAATGAGCAGTTCTTC
TRBD2	TRBV28	few	TRBJ2-3	CASSRSVSRGGPDTQYF	TGTGCCAGCAGCAGATCGGTCTCGCGGGGGGGCCCAGATACGCAGTATTTT
-	TRBV2	once	TRBJ2-5	CASSADDQYF	TGTGCCAGCAGTGCGGATGACCAGTACTTC
TRBD1	TRBV4-1	-	TRBJ1-2	CASSQPTGIRDGYTF	TGCGCCAGCAGCCAACCGACAGGGATTAGGGATGGCTACACCTTC
TRBD1	TRBV5-1	-	TRBJ1-4	CASSWGQGRNEKLFF	TGCGCCAGCAGCTGGGGACAGGGGAGAAATGAAAAACTGTTTTTT
TRBD1	TRBV29-1	-	TRBJ2-5	CSAWDRGKETQYF	TGCAGCGCTTGGGACAGGGGAAAAGAGACCCAGTACTTC
TRBD1	TRBV5-1	few	TRBJ1-5	CASSLQTGGNQPQHF	TGCGCCAGCAGCTTGCAGACAGGGGGCAATCAGCCCCAGCATTTT
-	TRBV12-3/TRBV12-4	-	TRBJ2-3	CASSIDTDTQYF	TGTGCCAGCAGTATCGACACAGATACGCAGTATTTT
-	TRBV3-1	-	TRBJ1-1	CASSPYTGTEAFF	TGTGCCAGCAGCCCCTACACGGGAACTGAAGCTTTCTTT
-	TRBV7-8	many	TRBJ1-2	CASSLGSGANYGYTF	TGTGCCAGCAGCTTAGGGTCTGGGGCTAACTATGGCTACACCTTC
-	TRBV5-5	many	TRBJ1-6	CASSWWGNNSPLHF	TGTGCCAGCAGCTGGTGGGGGAATAATTCACCCCTCCACTTT
-	TRBV5-6	-	TRBJ1-1	CAGSAPGSRLNTEAFF	TGTGCCGGCAGCGCCCCCGGTAGCAGGTTGAACACTGAAGCTTTCTTT
-	TRBV5-5	-	TRBJ2-2	CASSLTQGYPRNTGELFF	TGTGCCAGCAGCTTGACACAGGGTTACCCTCGGAACACCGGGGAGCTGTTTTTT
TRBD2	TRBV7-3	many	TRBJ2-1	CASSLRLAGDNEQFF	TGTGCCAGCAGCTTACGGCTAGCGGGAGACAATGAGCAGTTCTTC
-	TRBV4-2	-	TRBJ2-2	CASSPFVSTGELFF	TGTGCCAGCAGCCCGTTTGTGTCCACCGGGGAGCTGTTTTTT
-	TRBV7-9	-	TRBJ1-5	CASRIRRSNQPQHF	TGTGCCAGCCGTATACGGAGGAGCAATCAGCCCCAGCATTTT
-	TRBV4-2	-	TRBJ2-2	CASSQDRWAGELFF	TGTGCCAGCAGCCAAGATCGGTGGGCCGGGGAGCTGTTTTTT
TRBD2	TRBV7-8	-	TRBJ2-5	CASSQMGLAVKETQYF	TGTGCCAGCAGCCAAATGGGACTAGCTGTAAAAGAGACCCAGTACTTC
-	TRBV12-3/TRBV12-4	few	TRBJ2-5	CASSFDRETQYF	TGTGCCAGCAGTTTTGACAGAGAGACCCAGTACTTC